The T cell receptor (beta chain) described here comes from a study of cytomegalovirus exposure and HLA in healthy donors. Study summary: The same platform as the 650 to 700 first-cohort repertoires was used for the 130 or so validation repertoires, a later analysis reported. Study results and limitations: A classifier reportedly called cytomegalovirus status with high sensitivity and specificity. Confirmation was obtained in vitro that a few CMV-associated chains are specific for CMV antigens. Most TCR sequences were rare, but some public TCRs occurred in many donors.

This CDR3 region has 15 residues. The V gene end was trimmed by 9 bases and the J gene end by 6 bases; junction bases not matched to a gene: 15. Germline V lookup: CDR1 MNHEY, CDR2 SVGAGI. As to this clone: Its specificity is not known.

The repertoire was sequenced with immunoSEQ multiplex PCR; TCRdb's copy has only in-frame clones and lacks some. The data hold 150,000 to 200,000 clones, with more than 70% observed a single time. What was sequenced was PBMCs. This sequence was found in a woman aged 18-30 years in good health and CMV-seronegative. This chain joins TRBV6-5 and TRBJ2-7, with TRBD2 matching 9 bases. The CDR3 DNA reads as TGTGCCAGTGGGGTTCCGGCGCTAGCGGGATTCGAGCAGTACTTC. Encoded protein: CASGVPALAGFEQYF.